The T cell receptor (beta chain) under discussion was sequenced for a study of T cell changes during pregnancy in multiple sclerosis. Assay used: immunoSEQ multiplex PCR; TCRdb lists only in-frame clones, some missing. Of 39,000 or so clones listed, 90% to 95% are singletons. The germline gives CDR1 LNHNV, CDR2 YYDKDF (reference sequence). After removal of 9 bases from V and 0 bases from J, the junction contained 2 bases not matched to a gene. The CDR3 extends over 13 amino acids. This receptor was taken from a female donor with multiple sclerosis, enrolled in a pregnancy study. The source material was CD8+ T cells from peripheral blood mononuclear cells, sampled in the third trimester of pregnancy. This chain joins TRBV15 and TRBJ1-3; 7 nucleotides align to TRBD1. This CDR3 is CATGTASGNTIYF. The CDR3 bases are TGTGCCACAGGGACAGCCTCTGGAAACACCATATATTTT.